Presented here are 22 T cell receptor beta chains from one specimen sequenced in a study of prognosis after radiotherapy for stage I lung cancer. It was by two-round multiplex PCR that TCR beta CDR3 was amplified from genomic DNA. Individual primers that were specific to each TRBV and TRBJ gene served in first-round PCR. TCRdb reprocessed the multiplex PCR reads with MiXCR, giving one entry per CDR3 protein. The repertoire holds about 20,000 distinct CDR3 sequences, with roughly 43% as singletons. Source: PBMCs, taken before or after stereotactic body radiation therapy (not recorded which). Receptors originate from a donor over 45 with non-small cell lung cancer.

In its sample, this clonotype was seen many times. The chain joins TRBV30 to TRBJ1-2; TRBD1 might be the D (6 bases). V dropped 0 bases and J dropped 6 bases, with 8 bases sitting between them. Germline CDR1 reads GTSNPN; CDR2 reads SVGIG (reference sequence). The CDR3 consists of 12 residues. The CDR3 DNA follows: TGTGCCTGGAGTGTTAACAGGGATGGCTACACCTTC. Residues: CAWSVNRDGYTF.

By sample share, this clonotype is medium-sized. This CDR3 is CASSFVPGGSTEAFF. CDR3 nucleotides: TGCGCCAGCAGCTTCGTACCCGGGGGGAGCACTGAAGCTTTCTTT. The chain carries TRBV5-1 and TRBJ1-1, with D possibly being TRBD1 (5 bases). V dropped 2 bases and J dropped 4 bases, with 15 bases sitting between them. This CDR3 has 15 amino acids. Germline CDR1 is SGHRS and CDR2 is YFSETQ.

On this clonotype itself: A far more abundant clone sits one base away, making this likely a read error. CDR3 sequence (DNA): TGTGCCAGCAGCTCCGTGACAGGGACCTACGAGCAGTACTTC. This translates into CASSSVTGTYEQYF. The rearrangement uses TRBV6-5 and TRBJ2-7; 7 bases map to TRBD1. This CDR3 contains 14 residues. J was trimmed by 2 bases and V by 6 bases; bases with no gene match: 7. Germline V gene lookup returns CDR1 MNHEY and CDR2 SVGAGI.

The sample holds many counts of this clonotype. The chain links TRBV7-9 to TRBJ2-5; D is ambiguous. TRBJ2-1 explains the end of the DNA better; the J call may be wrong. This CDR3 is 14 amino acids long. Germline-derived CDR1 and CDR2 are SEHNR and FQNEAQ (reference sequence). The CDR3 loop reads CASSSKTRPNEQFF. The CDR3 coding sequence is TGTGCCAGCAGCTCAAAGACAAGGCCGAATGAGCAGTTCTTC.

The rearrangement joins TRBV30 to TRBJ1-2, with D hard to call. V was pared by 4 bases and J by 2 bases, with 11 bases between. CDR1 and CDR2 (germline): GTSNPN, SVGIG (reference sequence). The CDR3 sequence is 13 residues long. CDR3 region: CAWTPGANYGYTF. The CDR3 coding sequence is TGTGCCTGGACCCCGGGAGCGAACTATGGCTACACCTTC.

A remark on this clonotype: One base away lies a much larger clone, so this may be a sequencing read error. The chain couples TRBV29-1 to TRBJ1-2; TRBD1 is a possible D gene (6 bases). Germline-derived CDR1 and CDR2 are SQVTM and ANQGSEA. The V and J ends lost 7 bases and 3 bases respectively, with 12 bases between them. The CDR3 runs 12 residues. CDR3 DNA sequence: TGCAGCGGGTGGGACACCCACTATGGCTACACCTTC. This encodes CSGWDTHYGYTF.

The chain is built from TRBV20-1 and TRBJ1-2; D is undetermined. V was pared by 0 bases and J by 5 bases, with 19 bases between. Germline V gives CDR1 DFQATT, CDR2 SNEGSKA (reference sequence). The CDR3 contains 16 residues. The CDR3, as DNA: TGCAGTGCTAGAGAACCCCGGGGAAGGCTTGGATATGGCTACACCTTC. Residues: CSAREPRGRLGYGYTF.

The CDR3: CSARDRTGRYTEAFF. CDR3 DNA sequence: TGCAGTGCTAGAGATCGGACGGGGAGATACACTGAAGCTTTCTTT. The chain uses TRBV20-1 and TRBJ1-1, with D hard to call. Trimming shortened V by 0 bases and J by 3 bases, and 14 bases separated the two germline ends. Per the germline V gene, CDR1 is DFQATT and CDR2 is SNEGSKA (reference sequence). The CDR3 consists of 15 residues.

A note on this clonotype: Compared with germline, one end of the junction differs, possibly owing to a read error. The J gene is TRBJ1-2, the V gene TRBV12-3 or TRBV12-4; D uncertain. The CDR3 loop spans 13 amino acids. The CDR3 bases are TGTGCCAGCAGTCATCGTCGACTAGAGGGCTACACATTC. Protein: CASSHRRLEGYTF.

This clonotype was counted at least ten times. V gene TRBV7-9 combines with J gene TRBJ2-7, with 9 bases identical to TRBD1. This CDR3 region has 13 residues. Germline V lookup: CDR1 SEHNR, CDR2 FQNEAQ (reference sequence). Trimming removed 6 bases from V and 10 bases from J; junction bases left unmatched: 10. CDR3 DNA sequence: TGTGCCAGCAGTCAAGACAGGGGGTCGAGACAGTACTTC. Protein sequence: CASSQDRGSRQYF.

By its share, this clonotype is medium-sized (0.01 to 0.1%). This CDR3 reads CASGTQGMTQHF. The CDR3 DNA sequence: TGTGCCAGCGGGACCCAGGGTATGACCCAGCATTTT. The chain couples TRBV28 to TRBJ1-5, with D perhaps TRBD1 (5 bases). This CDR3 contains 12 residues. Trimming removed 8 bases from V and 11 bases from J, with 16 bases in between. Germline loops: CDR1 MDHEN, CDR2 SYDVKM.

This clonotype was counted at least ten times. V and J are TRBV28 and TRBJ2-7, with D possibly TRBD1 on 5 matching bases. Germline-derived CDR1 and CDR2 are MDHEN and SYDVKM. The CDR3 consists of 14 residues. V lost 6 bases to trimming and J lost 3 bases, with 15 bases between them. CDR3 coding DNA: TGTGCCAGCAGCCTTGATCCGACAGTCTACGAGCAGTACTTC. This codes for CASSLDPTVYEQYF.

The sample holds many counts of this clonotype. The chain joins TRBV7-9 to TRBJ1-2; D call uncertain. The length of the CDR3 is 15 residues. Germline lookup yields CDR1 SEHNR and CDR2 FQNEAQ (reference sequence). Trimming shortened V by 1 base and J by 3 bases, and 12 bases separated the two germline ends. The CDR3 coding sequence is TGTGCCAGCAGCTTAGAAATGGTACGGTACTATGGCTACACCTTC. It is translated as CASSLEMVRYYGYTF.

This clonotype showed up just a few times. The rearrangement uses TRBV6-1 and TRBJ2-3, with D hard to call. The CDR3 length is 12 residues. V lost 5 bases, J lost 6 bases, and 9 bases lay in between. Germline V gene lookup returns CDR1 MNHNS and CDR2 SASEGT. The CDR3 loop is CASSKQWDTQYF. CDR3 in DNA: TGTGCCAGCAGTAAGCAATGGGATACGCAGTATTTT.

The table lists this clonotype with a count of one. The chain has TRBV3-1 and TRBJ2-5; 8 bases fit TRBD2. CDR1 LGHDT and CDR2 YNNKEL come from the germline V gene (reference sequence). This CDR3 has 17 amino acids. Trimming removed 0 bases from V and 5 bases from J; junction bases left unmatched: 11. CDR3 DNA: TGTGCCAGCAGCCAAGATGGGACTAGAGGGGGGCGGGAGACCCAGTACTTC. It encodes CASSQDGTRGGRETQYF.

This clonotype occurred many times. The V and J genes are TRBV20-1 and TRBJ2-7; 8 bases are shared with TRBD1. This CDR3 comprises 12 residues. Trimming took 3 bases from V and 4 from J; bases not matched to a gene: 2. The germline V gene has CDR1 DFQATT and CDR2 SNEGSKA (reference sequence). CDR3 loop: CSARTGEYEQYF. As DNA, the CDR3 is TGCAGTGCTAGGACAGGGGAGTACGAGCAGTACTTC.

This clonotype was counted between two and nine times. The chain recombines TRBV19 with TRBJ1-5, with TRBD1 as a possible D gene (5 bases). The CDR3 runs 15 residues. Germline V gives CDR1 LNHDA, CDR2 SQIVND (reference sequence). V was clipped by 1 base and J by 5 bases, with 12 bases between them. The CDR3 DNA reads TGTGCCAGTAGTATAGGGGGGGGGGGGGATCAGCCCCAGCATTTT. This gives the protein CASSIGGGGDQPQHF.

This clonotype was detected once. The chain uses TRBV7-2 and TRBJ2-1, with TRBD2 matching 14 bases. The CDR3 covers 16 residues. The J segment lost 9 bases and the V segment lost 4 bases, leaving 8 bases of the junction unmatched. Germline assignment: CDR1 SGHTA and CDR2 FQGNSA. CDR3 region: CASSSPGLAGEGEQFF. Written as DNA, the CDR3 is TGTGCCAGCAGCTCACCGGGACTAGCGGGAGAGGGTGAGCAGTTCTTC.

This chain joins TRBV6-2 or TRBV6-3 and TRBJ2-7, with a tentative D call TRBD1 (6 bases). The CDR3 is 16 residues long. V shed 7 bases and J shed 1 base, with 20 bases lying between them. Per the germline V gene, CDR1 is MNHEY and CDR2 is SVGEGT. Here the CDR3 reads CASIRYTVTGSYEQYF. The DNA for the CDR3 is TGTGCCAGCATTCGATATACCGTGACAGGATCCTACGAGCAGTACTTC.

This clonotype was counted many times. V usage is TRBV4-3 and J usage is TRBJ1-2; D uncertain. Germline lookup yields CDR1 LGHNA and CDR2 YSLEER. V lost 0 bases and J lost 4, with 12 bases in between. This CDR3 spans 15 amino acids. This CDR3 reads CASSQDAWALYGYTF. The CDR3, as DNA: TGCGCCAGCAGCCAAGATGCGTGGGCCCTCTATGGCTACACCTTC.

This chain uses TRBV6-1 with TRBJ2-3, with TRBD2 identical over 11 bases. With V trimmed by 6 bases and J by 4 bases, 12 bases remained unmatched. This CDR3 comprises 17 residues. Germline loops: CDR1 MNHNS, CDR2 SASEGT. DNA for the CDR3: TGTGCCAGCAGCCATAAACTCCTAGCGGGGGGCGCAGATACGCAGTATTTT. Protein: CASSHKLLAGGADTQYF.

The chain joins TRBV20-1 to TRBJ1-5; D is perhaps TRBD1 (5 bases). Germline V gives CDR1 DFQATT, CDR2 SNEGSKA (reference sequence). CDR3 length: 15 amino acids. Trimming stripped 6 bases from V and 0 bases from J, with 15 bases between. The CDR3 DNA sequence: TGCAGTGCAAGAACGGACACGTATAGCAATCAGCCCCAGCATTTT. Amino acid sequence: CSARTDTYSNQPQHF.